This T cell receptor beta chain is drawn from a study of metastatic and nonmetastatic thyroid tumors. TCRdb redid the clone calls on the PCR reads using MiXCR. The table shows 15,000 to 25,000 clones, with 20% to 30% occurring only once. By share, this clone ranks as medium-sized. The CDR3 covers 14 residues. Trimming shortened V by 7 bases and J by 6 bases, and 18 bases separated the two germline ends. CDR1 and CDR2 (germline): MNHNS, SASEGT. No treatment of any kind had been given to any patient before thyroid surgery. The J gene is TRBJ1-1, the V gene TRBV6-1; D may be TRBD1 (6 bases). This sequence was found in a male donor with papillary thyroid cancer or a benign thyroid nodule (not recorded which). Some clones in this sample may be carry-over from other donors' samples. What was sequenced was blood. The CDR3 protein is CASTKQGRTAEAFF. DNA of the CDR3: TGTGCCAGCACCAAACAGGGCCGAACCGCTGAAGCTTTCTTT.